This T cell receptor beta chain originates from a study of blood T cell repertoires in COVID-19. Turning to the study itself: Donors in the United States, Italy and Spain gave samples during acute or convalescent COVID-19.

From germline, CDR1 is SGHKS and CDR2 YYEKEE (reference sequence). The CDR3 covers 14 residues. Trimming took off 5 bases at V and 5 bases at J, with 13 bases between the two ends. The data were produced by immunoSEQ multiplex PCR, yet TCRdb's version contains in-frame clones alone and is incomplete. The sample holds about 110,000 clones; around three quarters are singletons and the top ten take 7.6%. This chain links TRBV5-5 with TRBJ2-2; possible D gene TRBD1, 5 bases. Sequenced material: peripheral blood. The TCR comes from a woman aged 55-69 years with acute or convalescent COVID-19. CDR3 DNA: TGTGCCAGCAGGCCCCTGTCAGGGACCGGGGAGCTGTTTTTT. It translates to CASRPLSGTGELFF.